These 13 T cell receptor beta chains came from one sample sequenced in a study of cytomegalovirus exposure and HLA in healthy donors. Researchers ran the PCR with 60 Vbeta and 13 Jbeta primers. The data were produced by immunoSEQ multiplex PCR, yet TCRdb's version contains in-frame clones alone and is incomplete. Of some 200,000 clones in the sample, 80% were seen once. The sequenced sample was PBMCs. The receptor source for this set is a boy younger than 18 in good health and CMV-seronegative.

The rearrangement links TRBV2 to TRBJ1-1, with a tentative D call TRBD1 (5 bases). The CDR3 is 13 amino acids. The V end was cut by 6 bases, the J end by 1 base, with 9 bases between. CDR1 and CDR2 from the germline V gene are SNHLY and FYNNEI. Here the CDR3 DNA reads TGTGCCAGCAGCGGACACAAGAACACTGAAGCTTTCTTT. Residues: CASSGHKNTEAFF. Based on the CDR3 plus reference TRBV2 and TRBJ1-1, the full variable domain is EPEVTQTPSHQVTQMGQEVILRCVPISNHLYFYWYRQILGQKVEFLVSFYNNEISEKSEIFDDQFSVERPDGSNFTLKIRSTKLEDSAMYFCASSGHKNTEAFFGQGTRLTVV.

This chain joins TRBV10-1 and TRBJ2-5, with D perhaps TRBD1 (6 bases). CDR1 and CDR2 (germline): WNHNN, SYGVQD (reference sequence). V gave up 8 bases and J gave up 6 bases, with 13 bases separating them. The CDR3 has 12 residues. CDR3 residues: CASFDRNKTQYF. The CDR3 coding sequence is TGCGCCAGCTTTGACAGGAACAAGACCCAGTACTTC.

This clone was counted a single time. The V and J genes are TRBV2 and TRBJ1-2, with 8 bases that match TRBD1. The CDR3 has 14 amino acids. The germline CDR1 and CDR2 sequences are SNHLY and FYNNEI. V was clipped by 9 bases and J by 2 bases; unmatched bases: 8. As DNA, the CDR3 is TGTGCCAGAAAGGACAGGGAGACGAACTATGGCTACACCTTC. As protein: CARKDRETNYGYTF.

The genes are TRBV5-1 and TRBJ2-5, with a possible D match to TRBD1 (6 bases). V was shortened by 0 bases and J by 2 bases, with 14 bases between the two germline ends. The CDR3 runs 16 residues. The germline gives CDR1 SGHRS, CDR2 YFSETQ. Here the CDR3 reads CASSLDGNREQETQYF. The CDR3 nucleotides are TGCGCCAGCAGCTTGGACGGCAACAGGGAACAAGAGACCCAGTACTTC. The full variable domain, in which reference TRBV5-1 and TRBJ2-5 provide the parts outside the CDR3, is KAGVTQTPRYLIKTRGQQVTLSCSPISGHRSVSWYQQTPGQGLQFLFEYFSETQRNKGNFPGRFSGRQFSNSRSEMNVSTLELGDSALYLCASSLDGNREQETQYFGPGTRLLVL.

V and J are TRBV7-2 and TRBJ2-7; 9 bases fit TRBD2. In germline, CDR1 is SGHTA, CDR2 FQGNSA. The CDR3 covers 18 residues. J gave up 0 bases and V 2 bases, and 11 bases lay outside the gene matches. CDR3 loop: CASSLRTPGLADSYEQYF. As DNA, the CDR3 is TGTGCCAGCAGCTTACGTACCCCGGGACTAGCCGACTCCTACGAGCAGTACTTC.

This clone was counted only a few times. The rearrangement uses TRBV9 and TRBJ2-7; 9 nucleotides align to TRBD1. The CDR3 consists of 14 residues. Germline V gene sequence: CDR1 SGDLS, CDR2 YYNGEE. The V gene end was trimmed by 0 bases and the J gene end by 2 bases; junction bases not matched to a gene: 0. The CDR3 here is CASSVGTGAYEQYF. The DNA of the CDR3 is TGTGCCAGCAGCGTAGGGACAGGGGCCTACGAGCAGTACTTC.

The genes are TRBV4-2 and TRBJ2-7, with 12 bases fitting TRBD2. Unmatched junction bases numbered 13, after V lost 0 bases and J lost 4 bases. Germline CDR1 LGHNA, CDR2 YNFKEQ. The CDR3 is 19 residues long. The CDR3 nucleotides are TGTGCCAGCAGCCAAGATGCTAGCGGGAGGGTCGGGGGCAGATACGAGCAGTACTTC. Amino acid sequence: CASSQDASGRVGGRYEQYF.

This clone was detected a few times. Other DNA sequences from this sample encode an identical CDR3 as well. V and J are TRBV6-6 and TRBJ1-2, with unresolved D. The V and J ends lost 5 bases and 7 bases respectively, with 17 bases between them. This CDR3 has 14 amino acids. The germline V gene has CDR1 MNHNY and CDR2 SVGAGI (reference sequence). The DNA for the CDR3 is TGTGCCAGCAGTCCCGCGGGAAACAAGAGTGGCTACACCTTC. Translated: CASSPAGNKSGYTF.

V usage is TRBV10-1 and J usage is TRBJ1-5; TRBD1 aligns across 9 bases. The V gene end was trimmed by 10 bases and the J gene end by 2 bases; junction bases not matched to a gene: 9. This CDR3 is 15 amino acids long. Germline CDR1 is WNHNN and CDR2 is SYGVQD (reference sequence). CDR3 sequence (DNA): TGCGCCACCGCGACAGGGGGGGCGGGCAATCAGCCCCAGCATTTT. This gives the protein CATATGGAGNQPQHF.

The V call is TRBV6-4, the J call TRBJ2-3; 7 bases align to TRBD1. V lost 4 bases and J lost 1; bases outside the gene matches: 5. Looked up from germline, CDR1 is MRHNA and CDR2 is SNTAGT. This CDR3 is 15 amino acids long. Here the CDR3 reads CASSVEGAGTDTQYF. The CDR3 nucleotides read TGTGCCAGCAGTGTAGAGGGGGCCGGCACAGATACGCAGTATTTT.

This clone appeared once. The chain couples TRBV6-1 to TRBJ1-5; D unclear. The CDR3 has 13 amino acids. Trimming took off 10 bases at V and 4 bases at J, with 14 bases between the two ends. Germline V gene data show CDR1 as MNHNS and CDR2 as SASEGT. CDR3 in DNA: TGTGCCACCGGGATGTCAGATAATCAGCCCCAGCATTTT. This translates into CATGMSDNQPQHF.

This clone was seen a handful of times. The V gene is TRBV9, the J gene TRBJ2-1, with 7 bases fitting TRBD2. Germline-derived CDR1 and CDR2 are SGDLS and YYNGEE. CDR3 length: 16 amino acids. J gave up 1 base and V 4 bases, and 8 bases lay outside the gene matches. CDR3 DNA sequence: TGTGCCAGCAGCCCAAGAGCGGGGCGATCCTACAATGAGCAGTTCTTC. Translating gives CASSPRAGRSYNEQFF.

The DNA for the CDR3 is TGTGCCTGGACCAGGACTCACAACTCCTACAATGAGCAGTTCTTC. This encodes CAWTRTHNSYNEQFF. The chain combines TRBV30 with TRBJ2-1; weak D call: TRBD2 (5 bases). The V gene's germline CDR1 is GTSNPN and CDR2 SVGIG (reference sequence). Trimming left V 4 bases short and J 0 bases short, with 13 bases between. The CDR3 covers 15 residues.